This T cell receptor beta chain is from a study of CD8+CD57+ T cells in acquired aplastic anemia. On the study more broadly: Sorted CD4+ plus CD8+ cells gave DNA averaging approximately 2.9 ug.

Germline values: CDR1 SNHLY, CDR2 FYNNEI. The CDR3 totals 13 residues. The ends were cut back, 4 bases at V and 6 bases at J, with 10 bases in the middle. As for this clonotype: The antigen is undetermined.

Patients picked for sequencing had shown CD8+CD57+ cell expansion detected by flow cytometry. Sampling of blood occurred while the patients had still received no therapy. Whole-study results and caveats: Overlapping CD8+ CDR3 repertoires of patients and controls contained about 27 shared sequences. Significant differences in CD8+ Simpson's diversity were not observed between patients and controls.

TCR beta VDJ combinations and CDR3 sequences were profiled from genomic DNA. MiXCR, applied by TCRdb to the reads, yields one record per CDR3 protein. In the table there are fewer than 200,000 distinct CDR3 sequences, about 64% of which are singletons. This sequence originates from a human donor with aplastic anemia. Sequencing was carried out using sorted CD4+, CD8+, or CD8+CD57+ T cells (not recorded which) from PBMCs. This chain uses TRBV2 with TRBJ2-1; D may be TRBD1 (6 bases). The CDR3 bases are TGTGCCAGCAGTGGACAGGTAACCAATGAGCAGTTCTTC. Its translation: CASSGQVTNEQFF.